The 21 T cell receptor beta chains reported below all come from one sample, sequenced in a study of blood T cell repertoires in COVID-19. Sequencing used immunoSEQ multiplex PCR; TCRdb keeps in-frame clones, though not all of them. The sample lists approximately 280,000 clones, approximately 92% seen once, with 6.5% to 8% in the top ten. Sample: peripheral blood. The origin of the receptors is a woman between 25 and 40 years old with COVID-19, enrolled during active disease.

This clone was recorded a few times. This chain uses TRBV7-2 with TRBJ1-5; D might be TRBD1 (6 bases). Trimming stripped 2 bases from V and 7 bases from J, with 12 bases between. CDR1 is SGHTA, CDR2 FQGNSA, per germline. The CDR3 consists of 14 residues. CDR3: CASSLQGGGQPQHF. Written as DNA, the CDR3 is TGTGCCAGCAGCTTACAGGGTGGGGGCCAGCCCCAGCATTTT.

V usage is TRBV28 and J usage is TRBJ2-7, with D possibly being TRBD2 (5 bases). The germline gives CDR1 MDHEN, CDR2 SYDVKM. The CDR3 has 15 residues. V was shortened by 3 bases and J by 0 bases, with 12 bases between the two germline ends. This CDR3 is CASSFGPGNSYEQYF. Here the CDR3 DNA reads TGTGCCAGCAGTTTTGGGCCGGGAAACTCCTACGAGCAGTACTTC.

About this clone itself: A junction end diverges from the germline sequence, so it may reflect a read error. This chain links TRBV19 with TRBJ2-3; D is unclear. The CDR3 spans 14 residues. Germline loops: CDR1 LNHDA, CDR2 SQIVND (reference sequence). The CDR3 DNA reads as TGTACCAGTAGTCCTGGCCCGAGCACAGATACGCAGTATTTT. This codes for CTSSPGPSTDTQYF.

V gene TRBV15 combines with J gene TRBJ2-3; TRBD1 is a possible D gene (6 bases). Germline-derived CDR1 and CDR2 are LNHNV and YYDKDF (reference sequence). The CDR3 is 16 residues long. V shed 1 base and J shed 0 bases, with 11 bases lying between them. CDR3 residues: CATSRGLQGSTDTQYF. CDR3 coding DNA: TGTGCCACCAGCAGAGGTTTGCAGGGGAGCACAGATACGCAGTATTTT.

The rearrangement links TRBV27 to TRBJ2-3; 8 bases are a match to TRBD2. The CDR3 runs to 14 residues. Germline CDR1 MNHEY, CDR2 SMNVEV (reference sequence). Germline trimming cut 4 bases from V and 1 base from J; bases unmatched to any gene: 1. Here the CDR3 DNA reads TGTGCCAGCAGTTACGGGAGGGGCACAGATACGCAGTATTTT. It encodes CASSYGRGTDTQYF.

The chain carries TRBV28 and TRBJ1-5, with D maybe TRBD1 (6 bases). The V gene lost 2 bases and the J gene lost 5 bases, with 16 bases spanning the gap. CDR3 length: 16 residues. Germline V gives CDR1 MDHEN, CDR2 SYDVKM. Written as DNA, the CDR3 is TGTGCCAGCAGTTTAAGGGGGAGGGCAGGCGATCAGCCCCAGCATTTT. This codes for CASSLRGRAGDQPQHF.

The V and J genes are TRBV2 and TRBJ2-1; 8 nucleotides align to TRBD2. This CDR3 region has 16 residues. The germline V gene has CDR1 SNHLY and CDR2 FYNNEI. Losses at the gene ends were 4 bases for V and 2 bases for J; bases not matched to a gene: 7. The DNA of the CDR3 is TGTGCCAGCAGTGCCCTGACTAGCGAGACCTACAATGAGCAGTTCTTC. Translated, it gives CASSALTSETYNEQFF. Together with reference TRBV2 and TRBJ2-1, the CDR3 gives the full variable domain: EPEVTQTPSHQVTQMGQEVILRCVPISNHLYFYWYRQILGQKVEFLVSFYNNEISEKSEIFDDQFSVERPDGSNFTLKIRSTKLEDSAMYFCASSALTSETYNEQFFGPGTRLTVL.

The chain links TRBV28 to TRBJ1-1, with D perhaps TRBD1 (6 bases). This CDR3 contains 14 residues. Per germline, CDR1 MDHEN and CDR2 SYDVKM. V lost 7 bases, J lost 2 bases, and 14 bases lay in between. The CDR3 is CASTTGPRNTEAFF. For the CDR3, the DNA is TGTGCCAGCACCACAGGGCCACGAAACACTGAAGCTTTCTTT.

This clone was seen just once. The rearrangement links TRBV11-1 to TRBJ2-3; D is undetermined. Germline assignment: CDR1 SGHAT and CDR2 FQDESV (reference sequence). Trimming took 5 bases from V and 3 from J, leaving 18 bases between them. This CDR3 region has 16 residues. CDR3 coding DNA: TGTGCCAGCAGCCTCTTCGCAGGCAGGTTGACAGATACGCAGTATTTT. Protein sequence: CASSLFAGRLTDTQYF. The variable domain in full, completed from reference TRBV11-1 and TRBJ2-3, reads EAEVAQSPRYKITEKSQAVAFWCDPISGHATLYWYRQILGQGPELLVQFQDESVVDDSQLPKDRFSAERLKGVDSTLKIQPAELGDSAMYLCASSLFAGRLTDTQYFGPGTRLTVL.

The gene calls are TRBV6-5 and TRBJ1-1; the match to TRBD1 covers 9 bases. CDR1 is MNHEY and CDR2 is SVGAGI in the germline V gene. CDR3 size: 13 residues. Trimming at V came to 6 bases and at J to 1 base, leaving 0 bases not matched to a gene. CDR3 in DNA: TGTGCCAGCAGGGACAGGGGGAACACTGAAGCTTTCTTT. Its protein product is CASRDRGNTEAFF.

The V and J genes are TRBV28 and TRBJ1-2; 7 bases are shared with TRBD1. The CDR3 contains 14 residues. Germline V gene data show CDR1 as MDHEN and CDR2 as SYDVKM. V gave up 6 bases and J gave up 3 bases; unmatched junction bases: 7. The CDR3: CASRVTGTDYGYTF. CDR3 DNA: TGTGCCAGCAGAGTGACAGGGACGGACTATGGCTACACCTTC.

V and J are TRBV4-2 and TRBJ2-1, with 8 bases identical to TRBD2. This CDR3 has 17 amino acids. Germline CDR1 reads LGHNA; CDR2 reads YNFKEQ. J gave up 5 bases and V 3 bases, and 12 bases lay outside the gene matches. The CDR3 coding sequence is TGTGCCAGCAGCCACGGGGTCAGCGGGAGTGGAGACAATGAGCAGTTCTTC. This sequence encodes CASSHGVSGSGDNEQFF.

The V and J genes are TRBV4-3 and TRBJ2-5; TRBD2 aligns across 9 bases. Germline V gene data show CDR1 as LGHNA and CDR2 as YSLEER. J lost 0 bases, V lost 0 bases, and 5 bases had no gene match. The CDR3 runs 17 residues. DNA for the CDR3: TGCGCCAGCAGCCAAGATATTGGCGGGAGGGACCAAGAGACCCAGTACTTC. This encodes CASSQDIGGRDQETQYF.

This clone has only a few counts. The genes are TRBV12-3 or TRBV12-4 and TRBJ1-4, with D unresolved. This CDR3 has 11 residues. The germline V and J ends were trimmed by 6 bases and 8 bases, with 7 bases remaining between them. CDR3 bases: TGTGCCAGCAGGTTGGCCGAAAAACTGTTTTTT. This translates into CASRLAEKLFF.

A single count supports this clone. V and J are TRBV12-3 or TRBV12-4 and TRBJ2-7, with 7 bases that match TRBD1. This CDR3 has 12 amino acids. J lost 7 bases, V lost 6 bases, and 6 bases had no gene match. CDR3: CASSPRGLEQYF. The CDR3 DNA reads as TGTGCCAGCAGCCCGAGGGGGCTGGAGCAGTACTTC.

This chain connects TRBV3-1 (or the pseudogene TRBV3-2) to TRBJ2-6, with 7 positions matching TRBD1. The CDR3 consists of 16 residues. Germline V gives CDR1 LGHDT, CDR2 YNNKEL (reference sequence). J was trimmed by 0 bases and V by 4 bases; bases with no gene match: 3. CDR3 protein: CASSLRGSSGANVLTF. The CDR3 DNA follows: TGTGCCAGCAGCCTCAGGGGGAGCTCTGGGGCCAACGTCCTGACTTTC.

V is TRBV28 and J is TRBJ1-5, with TRBD1 as a possible D gene (6 bases). CDR1 and CDR2 (germline): MDHEN, SYDVKM. V was shortened by 2 bases and J by 7 bases, with 12 bases between the two germline ends. This CDR3 is 14 amino acids long. For the CDR3, the DNA is TGTGCCAGCAGTTTAAGGCCAGGGGACCAGCCCCAGCATTTT. This encodes CASSLRPGDQPQHF.

The chain recombines TRBV4-1 with TRBJ1-5, with D tentatively TRBD1 (6 bases). Germline V lookup: CDR1 MGHRA, CDR2 YSYEKL. The CDR3 contains 15 residues. Trimming shortened V by 3 bases and J by 1 base, and 10 bases separated the two germline ends. CDR3 sequence (DNA): TGCGCCAGCAGCCAGCGACAGGACAGCAATCAGCCCCAGCATTTT. It translates to CASSQRQDSNQPQHF.

J is TRBJ2-2 and V is TRBV9; no reliable D call. Deletions cut 4 bases from V and 5 bases from J, with 9 bases between. This CDR3 is 13 amino acids long. Germline-derived CDR1 and CDR2 are SGDLS and YYNGEE. CDR3 coding DNA: TGTGCCAGCAGCCCATCGGTGACCGGGGAGCTGTTTTTT. Protein product: CASSPSVTGELFF. Supplemented by reference TRBV9 and TRBJ2-2, the full variable domain reads DSGVTQTPKHLITATGQRVTLRCSPRSGDLSVYWYQQSLDQGLQFLIQYYNGEERAKGNILERFSAQQFPDLHSELNLSSLELGDSALYFCASSPSVTGELFFGEGSRLTVL.

This clone is a singleton in its sample. The chain is built from TRBV5-1 and TRBJ2-6; 8 nucleotides match TRBD1. Germline V gives CDR1 SGHRS, CDR2 YFSETQ. The junction had 5 bases not matched to a gene; V was cut back by 6 bases and J by 3 bases. CDR3 length equals 15 residues. CDR3 in DNA: TGCGCCAGCACCCTAGGACAGGGTGGGGCCAACGTCCTGACTTTC. It specifies CASTLGQGGANVLTF.

CDR3: CATKGLAGEETQYF. The CDR3 DNA is TGTGCCACTAAGGGGCTAGCGGGGGAAGAGACCCAGTACTTC. This chain uses TRBV2 with TRBJ2-5, with TRBD2 matching over 10 bases. The CDR3 totals 14 residues. The germline V gene encodes CDR1 SNHLY and CDR2 FYNNEI. V lost 10 bases to trimming and J lost 3 bases; unmatched junction nucleotides: 8.